Listed here are 20 T cell receptor beta chains from one sample, sequenced in a study of T cell changes during pregnancy in multiple sclerosis. Sequencing was performed with immunoSEQ multiplex PCR; in TCRdb, only in-frame clones are kept and a portion is missing. The sample has over 40,000 clones; 80% to 95% are singletons. Source: peripheral blood, taken in the third trimester of pregnancy. These TCRs come from a female donor with multiple sclerosis, enrolled in a pregnancy study.

V and J are TRBV4-3 and TRBJ2-6, with TRBD1 identical over 7 bases. Germline CDR1 and CDR2: LGHNA and YSLEER. The CDR3 is 16 amino acids. With V trimmed by 1 base and J by 4 bases, 4 bases remained unmatched. The CDR3 sequence: CASSQAQGTGANVLTF. CDR3 DNA sequence: TGCGCCAGCAGCCAAGCACAGGGGACAGGGGCCAACGTCCTGACTTTC.

This chain uses TRBV5-4 with TRBJ2-3, with D maybe TRBD2 (6 bases). The V end was cut by 2 bases, the J end by 0 bases, with 10 bases between. The length of the CDR3 is 15 residues. The germline V gene has CDR1 SGHNT and CDR2 YYREEE (reference sequence). CDR3 sequence (DNA): TGTGCCAGCAGCTTAGACGGGAGAAGCACAGATACGCAGTATTTT. It specifies CASSLDGRSTDTQYF. Combining the CDR3 with reference TRBV5-4 and TRBJ2-3 gives the whole variable domain ETGVTQSPTHLIKTRGQQVTLRCSSQSGHNTVSWYQQALGQGPQFIFQYYREEENGRGNFPPRFSGLQFPNYSSELNVNALELDDSALYLCASSLDGRSTDTQYFGPGTRLTVL.

The rearrangement uses TRBV2 and TRBJ2-1, with 10 nucleotides matching TRBD1. Germline loops: CDR1 SNHLY, CDR2 FYNNEI. CDR3 length equals 15 residues. V gave up 6 bases and J gave up 6 bases; unmatched junction bases: 8. The CDR3 DNA sequence: TGTGCCAGCAGCGACCCGGGACAGGGGTTCAATGAGCAGTTCTTC. It codes for CASSDPGQGFNEQFF.

The J gene is TRBJ2-5, the V gene TRBV5-1, with D perhaps TRBD2 (7 bases). Trimming took off 6 bases at V and 6 bases at J, with 15 bases between the two ends. The length of the CDR3 is 13 residues. Germline loops: CDR1 SGHRS, CDR2 YFSETQ. The chain's CDR3 is CASTATGGQTQYF. The CDR3 coding sequence is TGCGCCAGCACCGCGACGGGGGGCCAGACCCAGTACTTC.

The chain carries TRBV6-1 and TRBJ2-2; 7 bases align to TRBD1. With 2 bases clipped from V and 0 bases from J, the junction kept 9 bases outside the gene matches. CDR3 length: 18 residues. From germline, CDR1 is MNHNS and CDR2 SASEGT. Written as DNA, the CDR3 is TGTGCCAGCAGTGAAAAAGTCTTCCAGGGGGCGAACACCGGGGAGCTGTTTTTT. Translated: CASSEKVFQGANTGELFF.

The rearrangement uses TRBV28 and TRBJ2-3, with D possibly matching TRBD2 (6 bases). The CDR3 sequence is 16 residues long. Germline-derived CDR1 and CDR2 are MDHEN and SYDVKM. V was cut by 6 bases and J by 5 bases, with 21 bases left in between. The CDR3 region is CASRLDSGAARDTQYF. The CDR3 nucleotides read TGTGCCAGCAGGCTAGACTCGGGAGCAGCTCGAGATACGCAGTATTTT.

The chain has TRBV29-1 and TRBJ1-2, with a tentative D call TRBD1 (6 bases). Trimming shortened V by 4 bases and J by 6 bases, and 9 bases separated the two germline ends. The CDR3 is 11 amino acids. Germline V lookup: CDR1 SQVTM, CDR2 ANQGSEA. The CDR3 DNA reads as TGCAGCGTTGTTAGGGGGAATGGCTACACCTTC. Protein product: CSVVRGNGYTF.

This chain links TRBV7-2 with TRBJ2-7; no clear D gene. The CDR3 runs 14 residues. V dropped 2 bases and J dropped 0 bases, with 8 bases sitting between them. Germline CDR1 and CDR2: SGHTA and FQGNSA. As DNA, the CDR3 is TGTGCCAGCAGCTTAATGAGTGACTCCTACGAGCAGTACTTC. Translated, it gives CASSLMSDSYEQYF.

This clone is categorized as medium-sized (0.01 to 0.1%). This rearrangement joins TRBV6-1 to TRBJ1-2, with a possible D match to TRBD1 (5 bases). Germline CDR1 MNHNS, CDR2 SASEGT. The CDR3 is 13 amino acids. Trimming pared 10 bases from V and 0 bases from J, leaving 12 bases between. The CDR3 DNA sequence: TGTGCCACCAGACAGAGCCCTAACTATGGCTACACCTTC. Translating it yields CATRQSPNYGYTF.

The rearrangement links TRBV19 to TRBJ1-2; weak D call: TRBD1 (5 bases). Trimming left V 6 bases short and J 4 bases short, with 21 bases between. This CDR3 region has 16 residues. Germline V gene sequence: CDR1 LNHDA, CDR2 SQIVND (reference sequence). The DNA for the CDR3 is TGTGCCAGTAGCGACGGCTCGGGGGGTTCGGTCTATGGCTACACCTTC. It translates to CASSDGSGGSVYGYTF.

This chain uses TRBV4-1 with TRBJ2-5, with TRBD2 identical over 15 bases. Losses at the gene ends were 1 base for V and 3 bases for J; bases not matched to a gene: 3. CDR3 length: 17 residues. Germline CDR1 and CDR2: MGHRA and YSYEKL. The CDR3 nucleotides read TGCGCCAGCAGCCAAGGGGGGACTAGCGGGAGGAAAGAGACCCAGTACTTC. Protein: CASSQGGTSGRKETQYF.

V and J are TRBV4-3 and TRBJ2-4; perhaps TRBD1 as D (6 bases). Germline V gene sequence: CDR1 LGHNA, CDR2 YSLEER. V lost 0 bases to trimming and J lost 7 bases, with 13 bases between them. This CDR3 is built from 15 residues. The CDR3 reads CASSQDMRGNNIQYF. In nucleotides, the CDR3 is TGCGCCAGCAGCCAAGATATGAGGGGGAACAACATTCAGTACTTC.

V usage is TRBV5-4 and J usage is TRBJ2-4, with no clear D. This CDR3 comprises 15 residues. Trimming stripped 1 base from V and 7 bases from J, with 15 bases between. Germline CDR1 reads SGHNT; CDR2 reads YYREEE (reference sequence). The CDR3 nucleotides are TGTGCCAGCAGCTTGTTCCCCCCCCAGAGGAACATTCAGTACTTC. Its protein is CASSLFPPQRNIQYF.

CDR3 DNA sequence: TGTGCCAGCAGCCTGATCACCGGGACAAACGAGCAGTACTTC. Amino acids: CASSLITGTNEQYF. The V gene is TRBV27, the J gene TRBJ2-7, with a possible D match to TRBD1 (6 bases). The V end was cut by 6 bases, the J end by 5 bases, with 17 bases between. Germline V CDR1 and CDR2: MNHEY, SMNVEV (reference sequence). CDR3 length: 14 amino acids.

The chain has TRBV18 and TRBJ1-1; perhaps TRBD1 as D (6 bases). The CDR3 runs 17 residues. Trimming pared 4 bases from V and 3 bases from J, leaving 21 bases between. Germline assignment: CDR1 KGHSH and CDR2 LQKENI. This chain's CDR3 is CASSRNLRGAGDTEAFF. Here the CDR3 DNA reads TGTGCCAGCTCACGTAACCTTCGGGGGGCGGGGGACACTGAAGCTTTCTTT.

The chain links TRBV11-3 to TRBJ1-1; D call uncertain. V was pared by 4 bases and J by 1 base, with 13 bases between. Germline CDR1 reads SGHNT; CDR2 reads YENEEA. This CDR3 contains 15 residues. In DNA form, the CDR3 reads TGTGCCAGCAGCTCCCCCCCCCGGGGGAACACTGAAGCTTTCTTT. Translating it yields CASSSPPRGNTEAFF.

This clone has only one observation. This chain joins TRBV10-3 and TRBJ2-1, with a weak D call TRBD1 (5 bases). The CDR3 spans 14 residues. Germline loops: CDR1 ENHRY, CDR2 SYGVKD. V was shortened by 3 bases and J by 5 bases, with 11 bases between the two germline ends. The CDR3 region is CAISDREAHNEQFF. CDR3 DNA: TGTGCCATCAGTGACAGGGAAGCTCACAATGAGCAGTTCTTC.

The chain recombines TRBV27 with TRBJ2-5; TRBD2 matches at 7 bases. The CDR3 has 14 residues. V was clipped by 4 bases and J by 5 bases; unmatched bases: 7. Germline CDR1 MNHEY, CDR2 SMNVEV (reference sequence). CDR3 protein: CASSWGGPMETQYF. CDR3 sequence (DNA): TGTGCCAGCAGTTGGGGAGGGCCTATGGAGACCCAGTACTTC.

The chain carries TRBV11-2 and TRBJ2-3, with 9 bases that match TRBD2. This CDR3 comprises 15 residues. The ends lost 1 base at V and 4 bases at J; junction bases unmatched: 3. Germline loops: CDR1 SGHAT, CDR2 FQNNGV. The DNA of the CDR3 is TGTGCCAGCAGCTTAGGTAGCGGGAGACCAGATACGCAGTATTTT. It codes for CASSLGSGRPDTQYF.

V gene TRBV5-4 combines with J gene TRBJ2-4; tentatively, D is TRBD2 (6 bases). The CDR3 runs to 16 residues. Germline V gene data show CDR1 as SGHNT and CDR2 as YYREEE (reference sequence). Trimming left V 4 bases short and J 5 bases short, with 19 bases between. The CDR3 region has the DNA TGTGCCAGCAGCCTATACGGCGGAGGGCGGGAAAACATTCAGTACTTC. Its translation is CASSLYGGGRENIQYF. Complete variable domain (other parts from reference TRBV5-4 and TRBJ2-4): ETGVTQSPTHLIKTRGQQVTLRCSSQSGHNTVSWYQQALGQGPQFIFQYYREEENGRGNFPPRFSGLQFPNYSSELNVNALELDDSALYLCASSLYGGGRENIQYFGAGTRLSVL.